This TCR beta chain was recovered during a study of technical replicates of blood from several donors. Looked up from germline, CDR1 is GTSNPN and CDR2 is SVGIG (reference sequence). Germline trimming cut 5 bases from V and 6 bases from J; bases unmatched to any gene: 10. This CDR3 region has 14 residues. The protocol was immunoSEQ multiplex PCR, while the TCRdb copy is restricted to in-frame clones and leaves out a portion. Seen here are roughly 60,000 clones, over 85% observed once, and the top ten hold around 3%. Sequenced: PBMCs. The chain combines TRBV30 with TRBJ2-7, with 10 bases aligning to TRBD1. This TCR was recovered from a human donor in good health. Some clones in this sample may be carry-over from other donors' samples. This CDR3 is CAWLTGTGVSEQYF. The CDR3 nucleotides are TGTGCCTGGCTAACCGGGACAGGGGTTTCCGAGCAGTACTTC.